This T cell receptor beta chain originates from a study of blood T cell repertoires in COVID-19. Study as a whole: COVID-19 samples, acute and convalescent, were from the United States, Italy and Spain.

Germline CDR1 is SEHNR and CDR2 is FQNEAQ (reference sequence). This CDR3 contains 14 residues. V was cut by 1 base and J by 6 bases, with 12 bases left in between. Method: immunoSEQ multiplex PCR; TCRdb's copy keeps in-frame clones and lacks some. The repertoire consists of some 320,000 clones, with about 89% occurring once and the leading ten covering approximately 5.3%. The origin of this receptor is a woman in her twenties or thirties who had recovered from COVID-19. The chain has TRBV7-9 and TRBJ1-1, with D possibly TRBD1 on 6 matching bases. The source material was PBMCs or T cells enriched from blood (not recorded which). For the CDR3, the DNA is TGTGCCAGCAGCTTAGATTACAGGGTCGCTGAAGCTTTCTTT. This encodes CASSLDYRVAEAFF.